The 25 T cell receptor beta chains listed next were all sequenced from one sample in a study of T cells after posttransplantation cyclophosphamide. Clones were read by immunoSEQ multiplex PCR, and TCRdb kept only the in-frame ones, dropping some. The sample lists tens of thousands of clones, approximately 86% occurring once. Input material: PBMCs. The receptors stem from a man aged 25 to 40 with a blood cancer, CMV-positive, and with a related stem cell donor.

The chain employs TRBV29-1 and TRBJ2-7; TRBD1 matches at 9 bases. The length of the CDR3 is 16 residues. Looked up from germline, CDR1 is SQVTM and CDR2 is ANQGSEA. Trimming removed 0 bases from V and 2 bases from J; junction bases left unmatched: 8. CDR3 sequence: CSVEESGTGGTYEQYF. In DNA, the CDR3 is TGCAGCGTTGAAGAAAGCGGTACAGGGGGCACCTACGAGCAGTACTTC.

The genes are TRBV27 and TRBJ2-2; possibly TRBD2 for D (6 bases). The CDR3 spans 17 residues. Deletions cut 5 bases from V and 2 bases from J, with 18 bases between. Germline assignment: CDR1 MNHEY and CDR2 SMNVEV (reference sequence). For the CDR3, the DNA is TGTGCCAGCAGTCGCCGACTAGTCGTTCCTAACACCGGGGAGCTGTTTTTT. As protein: CASSRRLVVPNTGELFF.

The chain joins TRBV4-2 to TRBJ1-3; perhaps TRBD1 as D (6 bases). Trimming removed 0 bases from V and 4 bases from J, with 16 bases in between. The germline gives CDR1 LGHNA, CDR2 YNFKEQ. This CDR3 is 17 amino acids long. The CDR3 nucleotides are TGTGCCAGCAGCCAAGACGTCCGGGGGGCTCGCGGAAACACCATATATTTT. Amino acids: CASSQDVRGARGNTIYF.

The J gene is TRBJ1-4, the V gene TRBV18, with a weak D call TRBD1 (5 bases). From germline, CDR1 is KGHSH and CDR2 LQKENI. Trimming took 5 bases from V and 7 from J, leaving 17 bases between them. CDR3 length: 15 residues. DNA of the CDR3: TGTGCCAGCTCAACCCAAGGGGCTCTCAGTGAAAAACTGTTTTTT. Its translation is CASSTQGALSEKLFF.

The J gene is TRBJ2-5, the V gene TRBV5-6, with no clear D. The germline V and J ends were trimmed by 2 bases and 4 bases, with 9 bases remaining between them. The CDR3 runs to 13 residues. CDR1 and CDR2 from the germline V gene are SGHDT and YYEEEE. The CDR3 protein is CASSFGFAETQYF. DNA of the CDR3: TGTGCCAGCAGCTTCGGGTTCGCAGAGACCCAGTACTTC.

The chain recombines TRBV11-3 with TRBJ2-7; perhaps TRBD2 as D (6 bases). Trimming removed 1 base from V and 6 bases from J, with 25 bases in between. The CDR3 runs to 18 residues. Per the germline V gene, CDR1 is SGHNT and CDR2 is YENEEA. CDR3 loop: CASSLGPPLHMAAGEQYF. The CDR3 DNA reads as TGTGCCAGCAGCTTAGGCCCCCCCCTCCATATGGCAGCGGGCGAGCAGTACTTC.

The chain combines TRBV4-2 with TRBJ2-1, with 11 bases that match TRBD2. V was pared by 0 bases and J by 6 bases, with 7 bases of the junction left unmatched. Looked up from germline, CDR1 is LGHNA and CDR2 is YNFKEQ. The CDR3 runs 17 residues. CDR3 nucleotide sequence: TGTGCCAGCAGCCAAGAGGGGTTAGCGGGAGGGTCCAATGAGCAGTTCTTC. This codes for CASSQEGLAGGSNEQFF.

In its sample, this clone was seen once. The chain uses TRBV28 and TRBJ2-1, with D possibly being TRBD2 (6 bases). In germline, CDR1 is MDHEN, CDR2 SYDVKM. There are 16 residues in the CDR3. V was clipped by 5 bases and J by 4 bases, with 18 bases between them. CDR3 sequence (DNA): TGTGCCAGCAGTCACGATCGGGAGCGCATTTACAATGAGCAGTTCTTC. This gives the protein CASSHDRERIYNEQFF.

This clone was counted once. The V call is TRBV7-9, the J call TRBJ1-1; TRBD1 agrees at 10 bases. Germline V lookup: CDR1 SEHNR, CDR2 FQNEAQ (reference sequence). This CDR3 is 15 amino acids long. Trimming took 4 bases from V and 11 from J; bases not matched to a gene: 13. The chain's CDR3 is CASSSLTGTGVVAFF. Here the CDR3 DNA reads TGTGCCAGCAGCTCCCTCACCGGGACAGGGGTGGTGGCTTTCTTT.

The CDR3: CASSLGLAGAKDTQYF. Written as DNA, the CDR3 is TGCGCCAGCAGCCTAGGACTAGCGGGAGCAAAGGATACGCAGTATTTT. V and J are TRBV4-3 and TRBJ2-3; 13 bases agree with TRBD2. CDR3 length equals 16 residues. The ends lost 4 bases at V and 6 bases at J; junction bases unmatched: 7. Germline values: CDR1 LGHNA, CDR2 YSLEER.

For the CDR3, the DNA is TGTGCCAGCAGTTCCCTCCGTGCAGGGGGTGGCCCAAATACGCAGTATTTT. It yields the protein CASSSLRAGGGPNTQYF. The rearrangement joins TRBV27 to TRBJ2-3; 7 bases match TRBD1. Trimming cost V 4 bases and J 7 bases; bases outside gene matches: 17. CDR1 is MNHEY, CDR2 SMNVEV, per germline (reference sequence). The CDR3 covers 17 residues.

The chain combines TRBV2 with TRBJ2-7, with TRBD2 identical over 10 bases. The CDR3 totals 14 residues. Germline trimming cut 7 bases from V and 7 bases from J; bases unmatched to any gene: 10. CDR1 is SNHLY and CDR2 is FYNNEI in the germline V gene. The CDR3 sequence: CASTEGLAIGEQYF. The CDR3 DNA is TGTGCCAGCACGGAGGGACTAGCGATTGGGGAGCAGTACTTC.

J is TRBJ2-7 and V is TRBV7-9; 10 bases are a match to TRBD1. Germline CDR1 reads SEHNR; CDR2 reads FQNEAQ (reference sequence). The junction had 12 bases not matched to a gene; V was cut back by 5 bases and J by 5 bases. This CDR3 contains 16 residues. The DNA of the CDR3 is TGTGCCAGCAGCCTGTACCCAGGGACAGGGGTCCACGAGCAGTACTTC. Encoded protein: CASSLYPGTGVHEQYF.

CDR3 sequence: CASSSGSSTEAFF. DNA for the CDR3: TGTGCCAGTAGTTCTGGCAGTTCCACTGAAGCTTTCTTT. The chain is built from TRBV19 and TRBJ1-1; D is unresolved. V was trimmed by 5 bases and J by 4 bases, leaving 11 bases between them. Germline CDR1 reads LNHDA; CDR2 reads SQIVND (reference sequence). This CDR3 comprises 13 residues. The variable domain in full, with the rest retrieved from reference TRBV19 and TRBJ1-1, is DGGITQSPKYLFRKEGQNVTLSCEQNLNHDAMYWYRQDPGQGLRLIYYSQIVNDFQKGDIAEGYSVSREKKESFPLTVTSAQKNPTAFYLCASSSGSSTEAFFGQGTRLTVV.

The rearrangement joins TRBV30 to TRBJ2-7; tentative D call: TRBD2 (5 bases). CDR3 size: 12 residues. Per germline, CDR1 GTSNPN and CDR2 SVGIG (reference sequence). V shed 0 bases and J shed 9 bases, with 12 bases lying between them. CDR3 nucleotides: TGTGCCTGGAGTGTCAGCAGTCGGGGGCAGTACTTC. Protein product: CAWSVSSRGQYF.

The chain couples TRBV7-8 to TRBJ2-7; no firm D call. The CDR3 runs 14 residues. V lost 5 bases to trimming and J lost 5 bases, with 16 bases between them. Germline CDR1 is SGHVS and CDR2 is FQNEAQ. The CDR3 DNA reads as TGTGCCAGCAGCCCGAGGCGAGACTCAGACGAGCAGTACTTC. Encoded protein: CASSPRRDSDEQYF.

The gene calls are TRBV2 and TRBJ1-2; TRBD1 agrees at 7 bases. Germline CDR1 SNHLY, CDR2 FYNNEI. Losses at the gene ends were 8 bases for V and 6 bases for J; bases not matched to a gene: 9. The CDR3 is 13 residues long. The CDR3 protein is CASFSTGSHGYTF. CDR3 in DNA: TGTGCCAGCTTCTCGACAGGGTCCCATGGCTACACCTTC.

This clone was observed a single time. This chain connects TRBV28 to TRBJ2-5, with a tentative D call TRBD2 (5 bases). Germline V gives CDR1 MDHEN, CDR2 SYDVKM. This CDR3 region has 15 residues. The V gene lost 4 bases and the J gene lost 5 bases, with 17 bases spanning the gap. Here the CDR3 DNA reads TGTGCCAGCAGTTCCTCGGGAAGGGTGTATGAGACCCAGTACTTC. Its translation: CASSSSGRVYETQYF.

DNA of the CDR3: TGTGCCAGCAGTAGACTAAGCTCCTACAATGAGCAGTTCTTC. Translation: CASSRLSSYNEQFF. The V gene is TRBV27, the J gene TRBJ2-1; possibly TRBD2 for D (5 bases). The germline gives CDR1 MNHEY, CDR2 SMNVEV (reference sequence). The germline V and J ends were trimmed by 5 bases and 0 bases, with 8 bases remaining between them. CDR3 length: 14 amino acids.

V usage is TRBV7-2 and J usage is TRBJ2-7; D remains unclear. The germline CDR1 and CDR2 sequences are SGHTA and FQGNSA. This CDR3 comprises 14 residues. V dropped 1 base and J dropped 0 bases, with 7 bases sitting between them. The CDR3 protein is CASSLGAPSYEQYF. CDR3 nucleotides: TGTGCCAGCAGCTTAGGGGCCCCCTCCTACGAGCAGTACTTC.

The chain is built from TRBV7-6 and TRBJ1-1; TRBD1 might be the D (5 bases). Germline V gene data show CDR1 as SGHVS and CDR2 as FNYEAQ. This CDR3 is built from 14 residues. Trimming pared 1 base from V and 1 base from J, leaving 7 bases between. The CDR3 loop reads CASSLVQGNTEAFF. CDR3 nucleotides: TGTGCCAGCAGCTTAGTCCAGGGGAACACTGAAGCTTTCTTT.

This clone was seen more than once but under ten times. The V and J genes are TRBV4-2 and TRBJ2-1, with no clear D. Germline assignment: CDR1 LGHNA and CDR2 YNFKEQ. The CDR3 loop spans 16 amino acids. V gave up 1 base and J gave up 0 bases, with 10 bases separating them. As DNA, the CDR3 is TGTGCCAGCAGCCAAGTTCATAGCAGCTCCTACAATGAGCAGTTCTTC. This codes for CASSQVHSSSYNEQFF.

CDR3 loop: CASSLIEHSNQPQHF. In nucleotides, the CDR3 is TGTGCCAGCAGCTTGATCGAGCATAGCAATCAGCCCCAGCATTTT. V is TRBV5-6 and J is TRBJ1-5; D is uncertain. The CDR3 extends over 15 amino acids. Germline CDR1 reads SGHDT; CDR2 reads YYEEEE. V gave up 1 base and J gave up 0 bases, with 8 bases separating them.

The chain combines TRBV10-3 with TRBJ2-5, with D tentatively TRBD2 (5 bases). The V gene's germline CDR1 is ENHRY and CDR2 SYGVKD. V lost 4 bases and J 0 bases, leaving 9 bases between the germline ends. This CDR3 is 14 amino acids long. CDR3 bases: TGTGCCATCAGTGCCCGGGAAAACCAAGAGACCCAGTACTTC. Protein product: CAISARENQETQYF.

This clone was seen a few times. The V call is TRBV28, the J call TRBJ2-2; D perhaps matches TRBD2 (5 bases). CDR1 is MDHEN, CDR2 SYDVKM, per germline. V lost 2 bases, J lost 3 bases, and 7 bases lay in between. The CDR3 runs to 14 residues. The CDR3, as DNA: TGTGCCAGCAGTTTACGAGGGCACACCGGGGAGCTGTTTTTT. Translated, it gives CASSLRGHTGELFF.